A selection of T cell receptor beta chains follows, all from one sample in a study of OX40 agonist ivuxolimab in advanced cancers. Here immunoSEQ multiplex PCR was the method, and the copy in TCRdb shows in-frame clones only, minus some. The data contain some 61,000 clones, around 90% of them singletons. The sequences come from CD4+ or CD8+ T cells sorted from blood, collected in a trial of the OX40 agonist ivuxolimab. The receptors stem from an adult with an advanced solid tumor such as melanoma, head and neck, liver or kidney cancer. Both conserved end residues are part of each CDR3.

>TRBV11-2|TRBJ2-1|15
CASSQSGSSYNEQFF
>TRBV7-9|TRBJ1-5|16
CASSSGQGVYNQPQHF
>TRBV28|TRBJ1-1|15
CASSVPGGGKYEAFF
>TRBV2|TRBJ1-6|13
CASSESQNSPLHF
>TRBV9|TRBJ2-7|15
CASSVGGRSSYEQYF
>TRBV28|TRBJ1-5|14
CASVGNMRGQPQHF
>TRBV6-4|TRBJ2-2|16
CASSFQGSFNTGELFF
>TRBV4-1|TRBJ1-5|17
CASSQGLQGQSNQPQHF
>TRBV5-6|TRBJ2-3|16
CASSPARTGFSDTQYF
>TRBV7-3|TRBJ1-2|13
CASSLGQYYGYTF
>TRBV5-1|TRBJ2-5|18
CASSLGGLAGAGVETQYF
>TRBV27|TRBJ2-7|15
CASSLSRGDLYEQYF
>TRBV18|TRBJ2-1|16
CASSPNELALNNEQFF
>TRBV5-6|TRBJ2-6|18
CASSLVGNGNTGANVLTF
>TRBV28|TRBJ1-5|15
CASSPDLTGQKPQHF
>TRBV5-8|TRBJ2-5|14
CASTKMDVSRTQYF
>TRBV7-9|TRBJ1-2|17
CASSFYRPGRSNYGYTF
>TRBV2|TRBJ1-2|14
CASTYRGFNYGYTF
>TRBV5-5|TRBJ1-5|15
CASSAGTGRNQPQHF
>TRBV4-3|TRBJ1-5|18
CASSQDKAGTYSNQPQHF
>TRBV13|TRBJ2-5|18
CASSLGPLAGYSKETQYF
>TRBV7-2|TRBJ2-1|16
CASSPTGTSLYNEQFF
>TRBV27|TRBJ2-2|17
CASSLSNFWGRTGELFF